A single sample is the source of the 23 T cell receptor beta chains below, sequenced in a study of CD8+CD57+ T cells in acquired aplastic anemia. By flow cytometry, patients selected for sequencing had shown an expansion of CD8+CD57+ cells. CDR3 and TCR beta VDJ profiling relied on a genomic DNA template. TCRdb independently ran MiXCR on the reads; one entry per CDR3 protein. This sample has around 80,000 distinct CDR3 sequences, with just over 70% found just once. Sequencing was performed on sorted CD4+, CD8+, or CD8+CD57+ T cells (not recorded which) from PBMCs. Receptors originate from a human donor with aplastic anemia.

The chain recombines TRBV29-1 with TRBJ2-7; D remains unclear. The CDR3 consists of 13 residues. In germline, CDR1 is SQVTM, CDR2 ANQGSEA. With 7 bases removed from V and 3 bases from J, the gap between germline ends came to 16 bases. CDR3 region: CSARNPRNYEQYF. The CDR3 region has the DNA TGCAGCGCCCGGAACCCCAGGAACTACGAGCAGTACTTC.

The gene calls are TRBV5-1 and TRBJ1-2; D is perhaps TRBD1 (6 bases). The CDR3 totals 14 residues. Trimming removed 0 bases at V and 8 bases at J, with 14 bases between. The germline V gene encodes CDR1 SGHRS and CDR2 YFSETQ. This CDR3 reads CASSLGSGAEGYTF. CDR3 in DNA: TGCGCCAGCAGCTTGGGTTCAGGGGCAGAAGGCTACACCTTC.

The J gene is TRBJ2-4, the V gene TRBV4-2, with 11 nucleotides matching TRBD2. This CDR3 has 14 amino acids. Germline V gene lookup returns CDR1 LGHNA and CDR2 YNFKEQ. J was trimmed by 5 bases and V by 6 bases; bases with no gene match: 3. CDR3: CASSPGLAENIQYF. CDR3 sequence (DNA): TGTGCCAGCAGTCCGGGACTAGCGGAAAACATTCAGTACTTC.

CDR3 sequence: CSARDLRAGDFSPLHF. CDR3 DNA: TGCAGTGCTAGAGATCTTAGGGCAGGGGACTTTTCACCCCTCCACTTT. This chain links TRBV20-1 with TRBJ1-6; weak D call: TRBD1 (6 bases). Germline-derived CDR1 and CDR2 are DFQATT and SNEGSKA (reference sequence). The CDR3 sequence is 16 residues long. Trimming took 0 bases from V and 9 from J, leaving 18 bases between them.

This clonotype turned up a few times. V usage is TRBV6-4 and J usage is TRBJ2-1, with TRBD2 identical over 16 bases. This CDR3 comprises 16 residues. Germline V gives CDR1 MRHNA, CDR2 SNTAGT. After removal of 2 bases from V and 6 bases from J, the junction contained 1 base not matched to a gene. The CDR3 protein is CASSDGTSGGANEQFF. CDR3 bases: TGTGCCAGCAGTGACGGGACTAGCGGGGGGGCCAATGAGCAGTTCTTC.

This clonotype was counted a few times. The chain recombines TRBV2 with TRBJ1-6, with 12 positions matching TRBD1. CDR3 length: 16 residues. The V segment lost 4 bases and the J segment 9 bases; nucleotides outside the gene matches: 7. Germline CDR1 is SNHLY and CDR2 is FYNNEI. The CDR3 DNA follows: TGTGCCAGCAGTGCCGGGACAGGGGGCATGAGTTCACCCCTCCACTTT. It specifies CASSAGTGGMSSPLHF.

V and J are TRBV19 and TRBJ1-3; no clear D. Trimming left V 8 bases short and J 2 bases short, with 7 bases between. Germline loops: CDR1 LNHDA, CDR2 SQIVND (reference sequence). CDR3 length: 12 amino acids. The CDR3: CASPDPGNTIYF. Here the CDR3 DNA reads TGTGCCAGTCCCGATCCTGGAAACACCATATATTTT.

This clonotype showed up just a few times. V usage is TRBV29-1 and J usage is TRBJ2-1; no reliable D call. The CDR3 has 12 amino acids. V lost 7 bases and J lost 7, with 14 bases in between. Germline loops: CDR1 SQVTM, CDR2 ANQGSEA. The DNA of the CDR3 is TGCAGCGCCATTGGGCGCAGGAATGAGCAGTTCTTC. Translation: CSAIGRRNEQFF.

This clonotype has just one count. This rearrangement joins TRBV5-4 to TRBJ1-2; D is perhaps TRBD1 (6 bases). The CDR3 consists of 13 residues. CDR1 and CDR2 from the germline V gene are SGHNT and YYREEE (reference sequence). The V end lost 5 bases, the J end lost 4 bases, and 12 bases lay between the germline ends. As DNA, the CDR3 is TGTGCCAGCAGAAGACAGGCGAGCTATGGCTACACCTTC. Its translation: CASRRQASYGYTF. Drawing the rest from reference TRBV5-4 and TRBJ1-2, the complete variable domain is ETGVTQSPTHLIKTRGQQVTLRCSSQSGHNTVSWYQQALGQGPQFIFQYYREEENGRGNFPPRFSGLQFPNYSSELNVNALELDDSALYLCASRRQASYGYTFGSGTRLTVV.

The V call is TRBV7-2, the J call TRBJ2-1; no clear D. From germline, CDR1 is SGHTA and CDR2 FQGNSA. The CDR3 extends over 12 amino acids. Trimming pared 5 bases from V and 10 bases from J, leaving 12 bases between. Written as DNA, the CDR3 is TGTGCCAGCAGCCAAGCCAGCGTAGAGCAGTTCTTC. It encodes CASSQASVEQFF.

The chain combines TRBV20-1 with TRBJ2-7; 7 nucleotides match TRBD2. CDR3 length: 10 residues. V dropped 8 bases and J dropped 7; count of bases not matched to a gene: 5. Germline V CDR1 and CDR2: DFQATT, SNEGSKA (reference sequence). DNA for the CDR3: TGCAGTACTTCAGCGGGAGAGCAGTACTTC. It codes for CSTSAGEQYF.

CDR3 bases: TGTGCCAGCAGCTTAGAGGGGAGTCGTGAAGCTTTCTTT. Translating it yields CASSLEGSREAFF. The rearrangement links TRBV7-2 to TRBJ1-1; TRBD1 might be the D (5 bases). Trimming took off 1 base at V and 7 bases at J, with 10 bases between the two ends. This CDR3 region has 13 residues. Germline CDR1 SGHTA, CDR2 FQGNSA.

This clonotype showed up just a few times. The J gene is TRBJ2-5, the V gene TRBV24-1; D is unclear. The CDR3 is 13 residues long. Germline V gene data show CDR1 as KGHDR and CDR2 as SFDVKD. Between the trimmed V and J ends, which lost 3 bases and 8 bases, there was a span of 12 bases. The CDR3 DNA follows: TGTGCCACCAGTGATCCAAGCGAGTTAACCCAGTACTTC. Translating it yields CATSDPSELTQYF.

J is TRBJ1-3 and V is TRBV6-1, with TRBD1 identical over 9 bases. Trimming removed 6 bases from V and 4 bases from J; junction bases left unmatched: 7. This CDR3 spans 15 amino acids. Per germline, CDR1 MNHNS and CDR2 SASEGT. The CDR3 sequence: CASSGRTGVGNTIYF. CDR3 nucleotides: TGTGCCAGCAGCGGTCGGACAGGGGTAGGAAACACCATATATTTT.

This rearrangement joins TRBV29-1 to TRBJ1-1; 8 nucleotides agree with TRBD1. With V trimmed by 3 bases and J by 3 bases, 3 bases remained unmatched. The CDR3 extends over 13 amino acids. The germline V gene encodes CDR1 SQVTM and CDR2 ANQGSEA. DNA of the CDR3: TGCAGCGTTGATCAGGGGGCTTACACTGAAGCTTTCTTT. It yields the protein CSVDQGAYTEAFF. Full variable domain (outside the CDR3, taken from reference TRBV29-1 and TRBJ1-1): SAVISQKPSRDICQRGTSLTIQCQVDSQVTMMFWYRQQPGQSLTLIATANQGSEATYESGFVIDKFPISRPNLTFSTLTVSNMSPEDSSIYLCSVDQGAYTEAFFGQGTRLTVV.

This chain uses TRBV7-9 with TRBJ2-7; 8 bases align to TRBD1. Germline V CDR1 and CDR2: SEHNR, FQNEAQ (reference sequence). This CDR3 spans 14 amino acids. With 3 bases clipped from V and 6 bases from J, the junction kept 7 bases outside the gene matches. The CDR3 is CASSLTGQATEQYF. CDR3 DNA sequence: TGTGCCAGCAGCTTGACGGGACAGGCAACCGAGCAGTACTTC.

V usage is TRBV15 and J usage is TRBJ2-7, with 10 bases lining up with TRBD2. Germline assignment: CDR1 LNHNV and CDR2 YYDKDF (reference sequence). CDR3 size: 14 residues. V gave up 8 bases and J gave up 2 bases; unmatched junction bases: 6. The chain's CDR3 is CATSSGGPPYEQYF. The CDR3 nucleotides read TGTGCCACCTCTAGCGGGGGCCCTCCCTACGAGCAGTACTTC.

Points on this clonotype: The junction and the germline gene differ at one end; a read error may be behind it. The rearrangement uses TRBV10-2 and TRBJ2-7, with TRBD1 matching 10 bases. The CDR3 is 15 residues long. The germline V gene has CDR1 WSHSY and CDR2 SAAADI. CDR3 DNA: TGTGCCAGCAGCCAAATCGGGACAGGGGTCTACGAGCAGTACTTC. The encoded protein is CASSQIGTGVYEQYF.

This clonotype was seen only a few times. The chain is built from TRBV10-3 and TRBJ2-1; D perhaps matches TRBD2 (5 bases). Germline-derived CDR1 and CDR2 are ENHRY and SYGVKD. CDR3 length equals 13 residues. V gave up 3 bases and J gave up 10 bases, with 13 bases separating them. CDR3 region: CAISDPGNTEQFF. The CDR3 region has the DNA TGTGCCATCAGTGATCCGGGAAACACGGAGCAGTTCTTC.

This clonotype has a handful of counts. This chain connects TRBV15 to TRBJ2-1; no firm D call. Trimming took 4 bases from V and 8 from J, leaving 15 bases between them. CDR1 LNHNV and CDR2 YYDKDF come from the germline V gene (reference sequence). The CDR3 has 14 amino acids. CDR3 DNA: TGTGCCACCAGCACCGCGGCAAGGGTCGATGAGCAGTTCTTC. Its protein product is CATSTAARVDEQFF.

As regards this clonotype: Because the CDR3 is missing its conserved closing phenylalanine or tryptophan, this is likely a read error. This rearrangement joins TRBV12-3 or TRBV12-4 to TRBJ1-2; D is ambiguous. Trimming left V 5 bases short and J 4 bases short, with 11 bases between. The CDR3 is 13 residues long. The CDR3 reads CASSLGNIYGYTL. The DNA of the CDR3 is TGTGCCAGCAGTCTAGGAAACATCTATGGCTACACCCTC.

As concerns this clonotype: The germline gene is not matched at one end of the junction; a read error may be the cause. This chain links TRBV7-3 with TRBJ2-7; 9 bases align to TRBD1. CDR3 length equals 15 residues. The germline gives CDR1 SGHTA, CDR2 FQGTGA. The CDR3 nucleotides read TGTGCCAGCAGCATAACGACAGGGGGTGCGGGCGAGCAGTACTTC. Protein sequence: CASSITTGGAGEQYF.

This clonotype occurred many times. The chain has TRBV6-5 and TRBJ2-3; D remains ambiguous. The length of the CDR3 is 14 residues. With 3 bases removed from V and 0 bases from J, the gap between germline ends came to 7 bases. Germline assignment: CDR1 MNHEY and CDR2 SVGAGI. The CDR3 DNA reads TGTGCCAGCAGTTATGCGGTTAGCACAGATACGCAGTATTTT. Translation gives CASSYAVSTDTQYF.